The T cell receptor (beta chain) described here comes from a study of OX40 agonist ivuxolimab in advanced cancers. At the level of the study: At doses from 0.01 to 10 mg/kg, patients were given intravenous ivuxolimab every 2 weeks.

Using immunoSEQ multiplex PCR, the repertoire was profiled, and TCRdb retains in-frame clones only, with some absent. This table has fewer than 85,000 clones, approximately 90% appearing once. This CDR3 is 15 amino acids long. V lost 4 bases to trimming and J lost 0 bases; unmatched junction nucleotides: 0. Germline CDR1 and CDR2: ENHRY and SYGVKD. Source: CD4+ or CD8+ T cells sorted from blood, taken in a trial of the OX40 agonist ivuxolimab. This clonotype was sampled from an adult with an advanced solid tumor such as melanoma, head and neck, liver or kidney cancer. The chain employs TRBV10-3 and TRBJ2-2, with 9 bases fitting TRBD1. DNA for the CDR3: TGTGCCATCAGTGGGACAGGGGCGAACACCGGGGAGCTGTTTTTT. Amino acid sequence: CAISGTGANTGELFF.